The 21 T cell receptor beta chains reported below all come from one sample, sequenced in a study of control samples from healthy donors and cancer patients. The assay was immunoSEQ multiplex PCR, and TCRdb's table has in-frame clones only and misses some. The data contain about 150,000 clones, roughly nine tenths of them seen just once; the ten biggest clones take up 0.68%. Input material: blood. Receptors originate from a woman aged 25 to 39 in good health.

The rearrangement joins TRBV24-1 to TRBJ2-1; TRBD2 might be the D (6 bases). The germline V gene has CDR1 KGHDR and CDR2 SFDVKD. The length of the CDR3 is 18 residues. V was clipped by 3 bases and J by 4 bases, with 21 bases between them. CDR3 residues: CATSDHRWGVGGYNEQFF. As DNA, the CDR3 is TGTGCCACCAGTGATCATCGGTGGGGGGTTGGAGGGTACAATGAGCAGTTCTTC.

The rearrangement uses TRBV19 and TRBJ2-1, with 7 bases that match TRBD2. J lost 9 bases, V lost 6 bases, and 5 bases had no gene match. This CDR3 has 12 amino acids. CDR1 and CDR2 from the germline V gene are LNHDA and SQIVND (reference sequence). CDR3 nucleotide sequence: TGTGCCAGTAGCCGGAGCGGGGTTGAGCAGTTCTTC. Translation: CASSRSGVEQFF. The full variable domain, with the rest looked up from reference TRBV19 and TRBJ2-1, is DGGITQSPKYLFRKEGQNVTLSCEQNLNHDAMYWYRQDPGQGLRLIYYSQIVNDFQKGDIAEGYSVSREKKESFPLTVTSAQKNPTAFYLCASSRSGVEQFFGPGTRLTVL.

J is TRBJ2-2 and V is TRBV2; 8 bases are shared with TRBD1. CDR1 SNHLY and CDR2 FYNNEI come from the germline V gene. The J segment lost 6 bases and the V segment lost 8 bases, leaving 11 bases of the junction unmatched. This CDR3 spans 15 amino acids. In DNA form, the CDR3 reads TGTGCCAGCCGCCCGGGACAGGTTCCAGCCGGGGAGCTGTTTTTT. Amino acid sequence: CASRPGQVPAGELFF.

The CDR3 protein is CASSQESRLPNQPQHF. CDR3 in DNA: TGTGCCAGCAGCCAAGAGTCACGTTTGCCCAATCAGCCCCAGCATTTT. The chain couples TRBV4-2 to TRBJ1-5; D is undetermined. Germline lookup yields CDR1 LGHNA and CDR2 YNFKEQ. The ends were cut back, 0 bases at V and 3 bases at J, with 12 bases in the middle. CDR3 length: 16 residues.

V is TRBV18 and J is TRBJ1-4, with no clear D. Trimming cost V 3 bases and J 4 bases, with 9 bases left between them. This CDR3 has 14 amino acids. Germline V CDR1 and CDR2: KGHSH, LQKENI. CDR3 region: CASSPTAYNEKLFF. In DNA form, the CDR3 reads TGTGCCAGCTCACCTACAGCCTATAATGAAAAACTGTTTTTT.

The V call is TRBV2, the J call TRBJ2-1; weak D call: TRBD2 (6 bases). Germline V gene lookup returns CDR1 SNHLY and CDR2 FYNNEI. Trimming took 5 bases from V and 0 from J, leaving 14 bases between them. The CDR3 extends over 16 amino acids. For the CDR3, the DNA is TGTGCCAGCAGTCACGCGCGGGACCACTCCTACAATGAGCAGTTCTTC. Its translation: CASSHARDHSYNEQFF. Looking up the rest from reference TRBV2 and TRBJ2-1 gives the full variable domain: EPEVTQTPSHQVTQMGQEVILRCVPISNHLYFYWYRQILGQKVEFLVSFYNNEISEKSEIFDDQFSVERPDGSNFTLKIRSTKLEDSAMYFCASSHARDHSYNEQFFGPGTRLTVL.

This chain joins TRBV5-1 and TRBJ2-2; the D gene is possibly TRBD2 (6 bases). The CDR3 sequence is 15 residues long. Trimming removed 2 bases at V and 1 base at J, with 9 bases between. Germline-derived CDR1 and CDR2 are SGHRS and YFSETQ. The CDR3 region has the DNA TGCGCCAGCAGCTTAGCGGAGGGGAACACCGGGGAGCTGTTTTTT. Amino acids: CASSLAEGNTGELFF.

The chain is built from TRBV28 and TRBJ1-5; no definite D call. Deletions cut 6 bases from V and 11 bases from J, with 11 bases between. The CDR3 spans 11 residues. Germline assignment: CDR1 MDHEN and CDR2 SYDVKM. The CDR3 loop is CASSLEQSQHF. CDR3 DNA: TGTGCCAGCAGCCTCGAGCAGTCCCAGCATTTT.

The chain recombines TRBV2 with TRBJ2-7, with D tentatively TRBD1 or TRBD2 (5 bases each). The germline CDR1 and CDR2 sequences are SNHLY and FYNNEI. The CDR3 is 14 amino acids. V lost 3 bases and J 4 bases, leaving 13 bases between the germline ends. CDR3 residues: CASSDPGTAYEQYF. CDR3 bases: TGTGCCAGCAGTGACCCCGGGACGGCATACGAGCAGTACTTC.

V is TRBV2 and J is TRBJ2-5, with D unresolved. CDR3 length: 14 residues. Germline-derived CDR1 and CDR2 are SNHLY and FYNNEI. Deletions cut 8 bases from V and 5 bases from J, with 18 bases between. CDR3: CASGWTDLRETQYF. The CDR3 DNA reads TGTGCCAGCGGGTGGACGGACCTCCGGGAGACCCAGTACTTC.

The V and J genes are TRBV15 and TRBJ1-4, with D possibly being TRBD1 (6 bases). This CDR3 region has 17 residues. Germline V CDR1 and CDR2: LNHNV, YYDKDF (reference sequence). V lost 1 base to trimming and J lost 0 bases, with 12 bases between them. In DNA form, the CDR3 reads TGTGCCACCAGCAGAGTTGCGGGGGCCACAACTAATGAAAAACTGTTTTTT. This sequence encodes CATSRVAGATTNEKLFF.

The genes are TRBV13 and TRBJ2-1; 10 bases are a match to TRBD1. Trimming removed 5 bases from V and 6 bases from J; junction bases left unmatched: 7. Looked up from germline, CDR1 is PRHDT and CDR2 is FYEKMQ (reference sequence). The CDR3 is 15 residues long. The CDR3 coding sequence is TGTGCCAGCAGCGTCCCCGGGACAGGGGTCAATGAGCAGTTCTTC. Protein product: CASSVPGTGVNEQFF.

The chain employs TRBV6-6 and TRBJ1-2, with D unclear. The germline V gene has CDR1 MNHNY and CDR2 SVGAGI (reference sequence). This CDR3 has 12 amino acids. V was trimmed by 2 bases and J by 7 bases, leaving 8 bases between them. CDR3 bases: TGTGCCAGCAGTTACAGTGCTTCTGGCTACACCTTC. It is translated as CASSYSASGYTF.

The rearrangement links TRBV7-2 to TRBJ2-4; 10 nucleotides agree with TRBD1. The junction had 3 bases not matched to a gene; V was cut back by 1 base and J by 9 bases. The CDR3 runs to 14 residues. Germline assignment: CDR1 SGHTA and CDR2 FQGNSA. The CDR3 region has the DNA TGTGCCAGCAGCTTAGAGGGGACAGGGGCCATTCAGTACTTC. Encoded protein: CASSLEGTGAIQYF.

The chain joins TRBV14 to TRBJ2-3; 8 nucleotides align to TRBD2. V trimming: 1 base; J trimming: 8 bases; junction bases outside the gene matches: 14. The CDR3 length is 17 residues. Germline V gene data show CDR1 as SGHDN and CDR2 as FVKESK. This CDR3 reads CASSQVWSSGLRRTQYF. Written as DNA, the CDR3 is TGTGCCAGCAGCCAAGTTTGGTCTAGCGGGCTCCGGCGTACGCAGTATTTT.

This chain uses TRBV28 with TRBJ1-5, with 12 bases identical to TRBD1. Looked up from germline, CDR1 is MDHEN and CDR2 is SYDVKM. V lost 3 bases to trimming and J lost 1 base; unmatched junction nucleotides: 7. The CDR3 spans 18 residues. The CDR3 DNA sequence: TGTGCCAGCAGTTTTAGGGACAGGGGGCTAGAAAGCAATCAGCCCCAGCATTTT. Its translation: CASSFRDRGLESNQPQHF. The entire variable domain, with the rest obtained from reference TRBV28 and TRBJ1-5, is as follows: DVKVTQSSRYLVKRTGEKVFLECVQDMDHENMFWYRQDPGLGLRLIYFSYDVKMKEKGDIPEGYSVSREKKERFSLILESASTNQTSMYLCASSFRDRGLESNQPQHFGDGTRLSIL.

As DNA, the CDR3 is TGTGCCAGCAGCCACCGTAAGGTAGGGCTAGCCAAAAACATTCAGTACTTC. As protein: CASSHRKVGLAKNIQYF. This chain joins TRBV4-2 and TRBJ2-4; the D is unclear. Germline values: CDR1 LGHNA, CDR2 YNFKEQ. The CDR3 loop spans 17 amino acids. Trimming stripped 3 bases from V and 0 bases from J, with 15 bases between.

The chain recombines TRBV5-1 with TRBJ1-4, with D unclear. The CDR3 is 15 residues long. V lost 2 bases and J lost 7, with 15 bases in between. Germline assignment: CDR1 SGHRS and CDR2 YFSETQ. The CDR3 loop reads CASSFQDMEFEKLFF. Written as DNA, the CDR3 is TGCGCCAGCAGCTTCCAAGACATGGAATTTGAAAAACTGTTTTTT.

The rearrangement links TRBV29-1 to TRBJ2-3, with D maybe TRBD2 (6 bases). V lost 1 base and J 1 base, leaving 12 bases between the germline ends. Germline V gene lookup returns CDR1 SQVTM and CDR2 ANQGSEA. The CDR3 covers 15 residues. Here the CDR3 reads CSVEGGTDRTDTQYF. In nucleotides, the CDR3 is TGCAGCGTTGAAGGCGGGACCGACCGCACAGATACGCAGTATTTT.

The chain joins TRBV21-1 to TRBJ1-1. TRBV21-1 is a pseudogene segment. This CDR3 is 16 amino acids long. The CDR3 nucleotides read TGTGCCAGCAGCAAAGCGAAAGTGGCGATAAACGCTGAAGCTTTCTTT. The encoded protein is CASSKAKVAINAEAFF.

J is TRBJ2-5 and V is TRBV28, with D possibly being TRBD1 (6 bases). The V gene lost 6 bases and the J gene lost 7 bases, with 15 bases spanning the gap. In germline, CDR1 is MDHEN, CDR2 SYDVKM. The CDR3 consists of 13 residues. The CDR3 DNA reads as TGTGCCAGCAGCAGTACAGGGTGGGGGACCCAGTACTTC. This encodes CASSSTGWGTQYF.